These 26 T cell receptor beta chains share one sample of origin, sequenced in a study of blood T cells in healthy people across ages. Then a second PCR, running roughly 7 to 11 cycles, was carried out with a sample-barcoded 5' primer and a J-beta primer mix. Each CDR3 protein gets one entry after TCRdb re-called the 5' RACE reads with MiXCR. The sample lists 1.5 million to 2 million distinct CDR3 sequences; roughly 43% were seen once. Sequenced: blood. Receptors were obtained from a human donor in good health.

The chain links TRBV5-6 to TRBJ1-6, with D maybe TRBD1 (5 bases). CDR3 length: 15 residues. Trimming took 0 bases from V and 8 from J, leaving 12 bases between them. Germline lookup yields CDR1 SGHDT and CDR2 YYEEEE. CDR3 residues: CASSLGTRADSPLHF. The DNA of the CDR3 is TGTGCCAGCAGCTTGGGGACCAGGGCCGATTCACCCCTCCACTTT.

The chain employs TRBV9 and TRBJ1-5; D is ambiguous. V gave up 5 bases and J gave up 1 base, with 13 bases separating them. The CDR3 contains 15 residues. Germline values: CDR1 SGDLS, CDR2 YYNGEE. Here the CDR3 reads CASSNGSSSNQPQHF. The DNA for the CDR3 is TGTGCCAGCAGTAATGGTAGCTCCAGCAATCAGCCCCAGCATTTT. The entire variable domain, with the rest obtained from reference TRBV9 and TRBJ1-5, is as follows: DSGVTQTPKHLITATGQRVTLRCSPRSGDLSVYWYQQSLDQGLQFLIQYYNGEERAKGNILERFSAQQFPDLHSELNLSSLELGDSALYFCASSNGSSSNQPQHFGDGTRLSIL.

This clonotype was counted a few times. V gene TRBV9 combines with J gene TRBJ2-3; unclear D gene. This CDR3 region has 15 residues. Trimming took off 6 bases at V and 0 bases at J, with 14 bases between the two ends. Germline CDR1 is SGDLS and CDR2 is YYNGEE. CDR3 amino acids: CASTLAPGSTDTQYF. The CDR3 nucleotides are TGTGCCAGCACCCTCGCTCCCGGTAGCACAGATACGCAGTATTTT. Drawing the rest from reference TRBV9 and TRBJ2-3, the complete variable domain is DSGVTQTPKHLITATGQRVTLRCSPRSGDLSVYWYQQSLDQGLQFLIQYYNGEERAKGNILERFSAQQFPDLHSELNLSSLELGDSALYFCASTLAPGSTDTQYFGPGTRLTVL.

The chain joins TRBV12-5 to TRBJ2-1; D is undetermined. CDR3 length: 12 amino acids. Germline CDR1 LGHNT, CDR2 FRNRAP. The V gene lost 5 bases and the J gene lost 2 bases, with 4 bases spanning the gap. CDR3 nucleotide sequence: TGTGCTAGTGGTCTCGCCTACAATGAGCAGTTCTTC. Amino acid sequence: CASGLAYNEQFF. Variable domain in full (rest from reference TRBV12-5 and TRBJ2-1): DARVTQTPRHKVTEMGQEVTMRCQPILGHNTVFWYRQTMMQGLELLAYFRNRAPLDDSGMPKDRFSAEMPDATLATLKIQPSEPRDSAVYFCASGLAYNEQFFGPGTRLTVL.

This chain joins TRBV12-3 or TRBV12-4 and TRBJ1-5; D call uncertain. This CDR3 contains 15 residues. Trimming took off 4 bases at V and 2 bases at J, with 12 bases between the two ends. This CDR3 is CASSSDSKGNQPQHF. The CDR3 nucleotides are TGTGCCAGCAGTTCGGACTCTAAGGGCAATCAGCCCCAGCATTTT.

This chain uses TRBV5-5 with TRBJ1-2; 7 nucleotides align to TRBD1. CDR1 is SGHKS and CDR2 is YYEKEE in the germline V gene (reference sequence). This CDR3 has 15 residues. V gave up 0 bases and J gave up 4 bases; unmatched junction bases: 6. The CDR3 spells CASSLDHQGGYGYTF. CDR3 DNA sequence: TGTGCCAGCAGCTTGGACCACCAGGGGGGCTATGGCTACACCTTC.

The V gene is TRBV6-5, the J gene TRBJ1-1; D unresolved. CDR1 is MNHEY, CDR2 SVGAGI, per germline. The CDR3 contains 14 residues. V shed 2 bases and J shed 1 base, with 8 bases lying between them. CDR3 sequence: CASSYNGENTEAFF. CDR3 sequence (DNA): TGTGCCAGCAGTTACAATGGGGAGAACACTGAAGCTTTCTTT.

This rearrangement joins TRBV29-1 to TRBJ1-1; maybe TRBD1 (6 bases). Trimming stripped 2 bases from V and 5 bases from J, with 15 bases between. CDR3 length equals 14 residues. Germline CDR1 and CDR2: SQVTM and ANQGSEA. CDR3 loop: CSVEPRGGRTEAFF. CDR3 nucleotides: TGCAGCGTTGAACCTCGGGGGGGGCGGACTGAAGCTTTCTTT.

The gene calls are TRBV7-9 and TRBJ2-7; D tentatively reads TRBD1 or TRBD2 (6 bases each). This CDR3 contains 19 residues. Germline loops: CDR1 SEHNR, CDR2 FQNEAQ (reference sequence). V was shortened by 5 bases and J by 0 bases, with 26 bases between the two germline ends. CDR3: CASSPPRWGDNPSSYEQYF. The CDR3 DNA sequence: TGTGCCAGCAGCCCCCCCCGGTGGGGGGACAACCCGAGCTCCTACGAGCAGTACTTC.

The sample holds a few counts of this clonotype. The chain combines TRBV9 with TRBJ2-1, with 16 bases lining up with TRBD2. The J segment lost 7 bases and the V segment lost 7 bases, leaving 5 bases of the junction unmatched. The CDR3 has 15 residues. Germline CDR1 is SGDLS and CDR2 is YYNGEE. CDR3 coding DNA: TGTGCCAGCGGGACTAGCGGGGGGGCCGGGAATGAGCAGTTCTTC. Translated: CASGTSGGAGNEQFF.

This clonotype was recorded once. A junction end diverges from the germline sequence, so it may reflect a read error. The V and J genes are TRBV9 and TRBJ2-4; 9 nucleotides agree with TRBD2. The better agreement between TRBJ2-5 and the DNA end casts doubt on the J call. The CDR3 is made up of 15 amino acids. Germline V lookup: CDR1 SGDLS, CDR2 YYNGEE. CDR3 coding DNA: TGTGCCAGCGGCGTAGTCAGCGGGGGGCAAGAGACCCAGTACTTC. It encodes CASGVVSGGQETQYF.

This clonotype was found a few times. The rearrangement links TRBV6-6 to TRBJ2-4, with 8 positions matching TRBD2. The end of the DNA fits TRBJ2-7 better, so the J call may be wrong. This CDR3 is built from 15 residues. The germline gives CDR1 MNHNY, CDR2 SVGAGI (reference sequence). As DNA, the CDR3 is TGTGCCAGCAGTTACGGGTCCGCGGGGGGAGGCGAGCAGTACTTC. Amino acids: CASSYGSAGGGEQYF.

This chain uses TRBV12-3 or TRBV12-4 with TRBJ1-5; D might be TRBD1 (5 bases). The CDR3 runs 14 residues. V was cut by 6 bases and J by 0 bases, with 9 bases left in between. CDR3 loop: CASSREVSNQPQHF. CDR3 bases: TGTGCCAGCAGCAGGGAAGTTAGCAATCAGCCCCAGCATTTT.

This clonotype turned up a few times. The chain couples TRBV29-1 to TRBJ1-1; TRBD1 matches 7 bases. The CDR3 is 13 residues long. Trimming took 7 bases from V and 4 from J; bases not matched to a gene: 9. CDR1 SQVTM and CDR2 ANQGSEA come from the germline V gene. The CDR3 nucleotides are TGCAGCGGGTCGACAGGGAGCGCCACTGAAGCTTTCTTT. Protein: CSGSTGSATEAFF.

This clonotype was seen just once. A junction end diverges from the germline sequence, so it may reflect a read error. V and J are TRBV7-2 and TRBJ2-5; D tentatively fits TRBD1 or TRBD2 (5 bases each). Germline loops: CDR1 SGHTA, CDR2 FQGNSA. The CDR3 has 14 amino acids. The CDR3 sequence: CASASPGRQGTQYF. CDR3 in DNA: TGTGCCAGCGCCTCGCCGGGACGACAAGGGACCCAGTACTTC.

The rearrangement uses TRBV4-3 and TRBJ2-7; no clear D gene. This CDR3 has 13 residues. Germline V gives CDR1 LGHNA, CDR2 YSLEER. V dropped 1 base and J dropped 3 bases, with 7 bases sitting between them. CDR3 DNA sequence: TGCGCCAGCAGCCAAGGTATGAACTACGAGCAGTACTTC. Its translation is CASSQGMNYEQYF.

In this sample, this clonotype turned up a few times. The chain is built from TRBV5-1 and TRBJ1-2, with D perhaps TRBD1 (5 bases). The CDR3 runs to 14 residues. Germline V lookup: CDR1 SGHRS, CDR2 YFSETQ. Trimming left V 1 base short and J 10 bases short, with 17 bases between. CDR3 coding DNA: TGCGCCAGCAGCTTGTCCGCGGCAGGGAGTGACTACACCTTC. Encoded protein: CASSLSAAGSDYTF.

This chain joins TRBV4-1 and TRBJ2-1, with 9 bases matching TRBD2. The CDR3 extends over 15 amino acids. CDR1 MGHRA and CDR2 YSYEKL come from the germline V gene. Trimming cost V 0 bases and J 13 bases; bases outside gene matches: 10. The CDR3 region has the DNA TGCGCCAGCAGCCAAGATCCCTGGGCGGGAGGGACCCAGTTCTTC. Residues: CASSQDPWAGGTQFF.

This clonotype has just a few counts. The gene calls are TRBV29-1 and TRBJ2-5; D call uncertain. Trimming left V 4 bases short and J 2 bases short, with 11 bases between. This CDR3 is 13 amino acids long. The germline gives CDR1 SQVTM, CDR2 ANQGSEA. The CDR3 loop reads CSVAIDRQETQYF. Written as DNA, the CDR3 is TGCAGCGTTGCCATCGACCGACAAGAGACCCAGTACTTC.

This clonotype was recorded a few times. This chain uses TRBV13 with TRBJ2-3; 7 positions agree with TRBD2. J was trimmed by 5 bases and V by 2 bases; bases with no gene match: 10. This CDR3 comprises 16 residues. CDR1 and CDR2 (germline): PRHDT, FYEKMQ (reference sequence). The CDR3 sequence: CASSLTAGEILDTQYF. The DNA for the CDR3 is TGTGCCAGCAGCTTAACGGCGGGGGAAATATTAGATACGCAGTATTTT. Looking up the rest from reference TRBV13 and TRBJ2-3 gives the full variable domain: AAGVIQSPRHLIKEKRETATLKCYPIPRHDTVYWYQQGPGQDPQFLISFYEKMQSDKGSIPDRFSAQQFSDYHSELNMSSLELGDSALYFCASSLTAGEILDTQYFGPGTRLTVL.

V and J are TRBV6-6 and TRBJ1-6; TRBD1 matches at 10 bases. V lost 2 bases to trimming and J lost 10 bases; unmatched junction nucleotides: 11. CDR1 is MNHNY and CDR2 is SVGAGI in the germline V gene (reference sequence). The CDR3 runs to 17 residues. DNA of the CDR3: TGTGCCAGCAGTTACGCCCCCGGGGGACAGGGGAGGTCACCCCTCCACTTT. Residues: CASSYAPGGQGRSPLHF.

This rearrangement joins TRBV7-9 to TRBJ2-5, with D tentatively TRBD2 (6 bases). The V and J ends lost 5 bases and 4 bases respectively, with 11 bases between them. The CDR3 is made up of 13 amino acids. Germline CDR1 SEHNR, CDR2 FQNEAQ (reference sequence). The CDR3 sequence is CASSMNGGETQYF. For the CDR3, the DNA is TGTGCCAGCAGCATGAACGGGGGAGAGACCCAGTACTTC.

CDR3 sequence reads: CAISEWGQDMNTEAFF. The DNA of the CDR3 is TGTGCCATCAGTGAGTGGGGACAAGATATGAACACTGAAGCTTTCTTT. V gene TRBV10-3 combines with J gene TRBJ1-1, with D perhaps matching TRBD1 (6 bases). CDR1 is ENHRY, CDR2 SYGVKD, per germline. Between the trimmed V and J ends, which lost 1 base and 0 bases, there was a span of 12 bases. The CDR3 is 16 amino acids.

V and J are TRBV5-5 and TRBJ2-5, with a tentative D call TRBD1 (6 bases). Germline values: CDR1 SGHKS, CDR2 YYEKEE (reference sequence). The CDR3 extends over 15 amino acids. Trimming stripped 4 bases from V and 2 bases from J, with 15 bases between. The CDR3 DNA reads as TGTGCCAGCAGCCTGGGGGTGGGGGCTCAAGAGACCCAGTACTTC. Translating it yields CASSLGVGAQETQYF.

This clonotype was found a few times. The chain is built from TRBV2 and TRBJ2-7; maybe TRBD2 (5 bases). Looked up from germline, CDR1 is SNHLY and CDR2 is FYNNEI. This CDR3 is 13 amino acids long. Trimming took 6 bases from V and 7 from J, leaving 16 bases between them. The CDR3 loop is CASSDALRGEQYF. The DNA for the CDR3 is TGTGCCAGCAGCGATGCCCTACGGGGAGAGCAGTACTTC.

The chain has TRBV5-6 and TRBJ2-7, with TRBD2 matching over 7 bases. Germline V lookup: CDR1 SGHDT, CDR2 YYEEEE. This CDR3 has 14 amino acids. With 1 base clipped from V and 2 bases from J, the junction kept 3 bases outside the gene matches. The CDR3 reads CASSLLAATYEQYF. The CDR3 DNA is TGTGCCAGCAGCTTGCTAGCGGCTACCTACGAGCAGTACTTC.